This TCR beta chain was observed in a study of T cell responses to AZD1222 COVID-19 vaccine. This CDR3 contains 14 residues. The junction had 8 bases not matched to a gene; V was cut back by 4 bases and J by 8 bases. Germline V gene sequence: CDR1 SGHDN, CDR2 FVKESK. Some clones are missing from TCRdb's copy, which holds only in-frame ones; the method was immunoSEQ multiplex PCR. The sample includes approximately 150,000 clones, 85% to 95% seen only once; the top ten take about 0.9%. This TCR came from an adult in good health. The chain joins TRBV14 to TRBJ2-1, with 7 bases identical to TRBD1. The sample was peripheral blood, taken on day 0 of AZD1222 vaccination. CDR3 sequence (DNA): TGTGCCAGCAGCCTGACAGGGTTTAGTGATGAGCAGTTCTTC. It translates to CASSLTGFSDEQFF.